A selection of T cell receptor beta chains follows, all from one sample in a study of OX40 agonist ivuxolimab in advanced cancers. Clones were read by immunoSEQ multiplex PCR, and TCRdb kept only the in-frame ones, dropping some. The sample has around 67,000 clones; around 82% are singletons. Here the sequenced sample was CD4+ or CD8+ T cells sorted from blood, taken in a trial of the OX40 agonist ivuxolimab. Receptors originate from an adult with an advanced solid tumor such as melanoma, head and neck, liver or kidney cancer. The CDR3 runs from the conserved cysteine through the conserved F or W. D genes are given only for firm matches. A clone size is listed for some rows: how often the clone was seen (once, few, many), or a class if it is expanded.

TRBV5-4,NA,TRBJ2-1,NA,TGTGCCAGCAGCTTGTCCTGGGGGCCGTCCAATGAGCAGTTCTTC,CASSLSWGPSNEQFF
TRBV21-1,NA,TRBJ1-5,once,TGTGCCAGCAGCAAGACGAACAGGGGTTATAGCAATCAGCCCCAGCATTTT,CASSKTNRGYSNQPQHF
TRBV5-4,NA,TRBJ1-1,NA,TGTGCCAGCAGCTTCGGAGGGGCGGGGGCCACTGAAGCTTTCTTT,CASSFGGAGATEAFF
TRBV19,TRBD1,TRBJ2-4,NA,TGTGCCAGTAGTTCCCAGCTCGGGACAGAAGAAAACATTCAGTACTTC,CASSSQLGTEENIQYF
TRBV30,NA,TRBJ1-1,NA,TGTGCCTTGATGGGGGGCCGGTTGAGAAACACTGAAGCTTTCTTT,CALMGGRLRNTEAFF
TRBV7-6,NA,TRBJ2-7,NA,TGTGCCAGCAGCCAACAACAGGGCTACGAGCAGTACTTC,CASSQQQGYEQYF
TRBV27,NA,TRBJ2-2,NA,TGTGCCAGCAGTTTCGCCTTCTCTCAGGGACGCGGCACCGGGGAGCTGTTTTTT,CASSFAFSQGRGTGELFF
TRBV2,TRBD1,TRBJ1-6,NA,TGTGCCAGCAGCGGAGGACAGGGGGCCAATTCACCCCTCCACTTT,CASSGGQGANSPLHF
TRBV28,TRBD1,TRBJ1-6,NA,TGTGCCAGCAGTTCTGCCCGGGACAGCCAAATCCCCCTCCACTTT,CASSSARDSQIPLHF
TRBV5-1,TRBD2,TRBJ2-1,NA,TGCGCCAGCAGCTTGTACGGGGGGGCCCGCAATGAGCAGTTCTTC,CASSLYGGARNEQFF
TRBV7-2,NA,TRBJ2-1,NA,TGTGCCAGCAGCCCCCTAGGAAGTCCCCTCTACAATGAGCAGTTCTTC,CASSPLGSPLYNEQFF
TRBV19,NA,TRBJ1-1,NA,TGTGCCAGTTCAATTCCCCGAAGGGGTAAAACTGAAGCTTTCTTT,CASSIPRRGKTEAFF
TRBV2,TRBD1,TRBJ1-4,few,TGTGCCAGCAGCCCAGACACAGGGGCTGAAAAACTGTTTTTT,CASSPDTGAEKLFF
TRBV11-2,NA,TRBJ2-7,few,TGTGCCAGCAGCTTAGTCTACGAGCAGTACTTC,CASSLVYEQYF
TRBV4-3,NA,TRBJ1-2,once,TGCGCCAGCAGCCAAGGACAGAAGTTCTATGGCTACACCTTC,CASSQGQKFYGYTF
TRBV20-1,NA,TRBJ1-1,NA,TGCAGTGTTAGCTCACTCACTGAAGCTTTCTTT,CSVSSLTEAFF
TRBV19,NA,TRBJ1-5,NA,TGTGCCAGTAGTACCATGAGGTGGGGGTATCAGCCCCAGCATTTT,CASSTMRWGYQPQHF
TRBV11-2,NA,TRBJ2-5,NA,TGTGCCAGCAGCGCCCGGGGTTTTGTGGGAGAGGCAGAGACCCAGTACTTC,CASSARGFVGEAETQYF
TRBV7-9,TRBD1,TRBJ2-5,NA,TGTGCCAGCAGCTTTGGGGACAGGGTTGAAGGAGGCCCAGAGACCCAGTACTTC,CASSFGDRVEGGPETQYF
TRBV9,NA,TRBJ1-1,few,TGTGCCAGCAGCCCCCATCGAGGGCAGGCTGAAGCTTTCTTT,CASSPHRGQAEAFF
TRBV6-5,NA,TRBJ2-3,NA,TGTGCCAGCAGCCGCGGAGGACCTTTCACAGATACGCAGTATTTT,CASSRGGPFTDTQYF
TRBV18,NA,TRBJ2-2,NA,TGTGCCAGCTCACCACGGACGGGGAACACCGGGGAGCTGTTTTTT,CASSPRTGNTGELFF
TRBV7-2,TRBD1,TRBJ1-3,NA,TGTGCCAGCGGAAGCAGGGGGGGCTCTGGAAACACCATATATTTT,CASGSRGGSGNTIYF
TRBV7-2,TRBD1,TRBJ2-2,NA,TGTGCCAGCAGCTTAGCGGGGACAGGGGTCACCGGGGAGCTGTTTTTT,CASSLAGTGVTGELFF
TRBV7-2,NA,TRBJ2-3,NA,TGTGCCAGCAGCACCCGACAAACAGATACGCAGTATTTT,CASSTRQTDTQYF
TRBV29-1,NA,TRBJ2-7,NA,TGCAGCGTTGGGGCGGGATGGGGAATGTCCAACAGGTACGAGCAGTACTTC,CSVGAGWGMSNRYEQYF
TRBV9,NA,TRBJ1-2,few,TGTGCCAGCTCCCGGGTTCCGGGCGGCTATGGCTACACCTTC,CASSRVPGGYGYTF
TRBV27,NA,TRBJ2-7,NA,TGTGCCAGCAGTTTATCGAAGGCTGCGTGGTACGAGCAGTACTTC,CASSLSKAAWYEQYF
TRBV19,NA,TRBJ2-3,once,TGTGCCAGTAGTATAGATCTAGCGTCAGATACGCAGTATTTT,CASSIDLASDTQYF
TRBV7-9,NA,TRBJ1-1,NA,TGTGCCAGCAGCTTAGATGGGACAACTGAAGCTTTCTTT,CASSLDGTTEAFF
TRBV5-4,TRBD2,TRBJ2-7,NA,TGTGCCAGCAGCCACCAGGGACTAGCGGGGGTATACGAGCAGTACTTC,CASSHQGLAGVYEQYF
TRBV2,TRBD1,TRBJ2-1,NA,TGTGCCAGCAGTTCCGACAGGGGATCCTACAATGAGCAGTTCTTC,CASSSDRGSYNEQFF
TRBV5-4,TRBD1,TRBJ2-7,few,TGCGCCAGCAGCCAACGGGGACAGGGGGCTGACGAGCAGTACTTC,CASSQRGQGADEQYF
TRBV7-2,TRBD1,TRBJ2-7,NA,TGTGCCAGCAGCTTAACCGGGACAGGGGGCTACGAGCAGTACTTC,CASSLTGTGGYEQYF
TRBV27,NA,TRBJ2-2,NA,TGTGCCAGCAGTTTCAGAGGGTCCGGGGAGCTGTTTTTT,CASSFRGSGELFF
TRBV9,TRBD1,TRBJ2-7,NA,TGTGCCAGCAGCGTAGATTATGGGACAGCCTACGAGCAGTACTTC,CASSVDYGTAYEQYF
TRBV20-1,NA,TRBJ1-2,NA,TGCAGTGCTATTCGGGGCTATGGCTACACCTTC,CSAIRGYGYTF
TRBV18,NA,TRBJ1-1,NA,TGTGCCAGCTCACCACCGTACCGGCTGAGGACTGAAGCTTTCTTT,CASSPPYRLRTEAFF
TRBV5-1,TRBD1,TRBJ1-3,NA,TGCGCCAGCAGCTCGTCAGGGGGCGCGACGGGAAACACCATATATTTT,CASSSSGGATGNTIYF
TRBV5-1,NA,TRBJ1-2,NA,TGCGCCAGCAGCACGACAGTTAACTATGGCTACACCTTC,CASSTTVNYGYTF
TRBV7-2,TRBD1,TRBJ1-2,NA,TGTGCCAGCAGCCGACAGGGGGCGAACTATGGCTACACCTTC,CASSRQGANYGYTF
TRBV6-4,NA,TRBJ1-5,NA,TGTGCCAGCAGTCAAGACAGTAGCAATCAGCCCCAGCATTTT,CASSQDSSNQPQHF
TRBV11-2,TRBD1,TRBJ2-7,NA,TGTGCCAGCAGCTTAGTAGGGGGCAGGAACGAGCAGTACTTC,CASSLVGGRNEQYF
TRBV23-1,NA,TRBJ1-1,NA,TGCGCCATAAGGAACGACGGAGGGGAAGCTTTCTTT,CAIRNDGGEAFF
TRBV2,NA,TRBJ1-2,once,TGTGCCAGCAGGGGACTGTCGAACTATGGCTACACCTTC,CASRGLSNYGYTF
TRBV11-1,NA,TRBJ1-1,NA,TGTGCCAGCAGCTATGGGGGTTGGAACACTGAAGCTTTCTTT,CASSYGGWNTEAFF
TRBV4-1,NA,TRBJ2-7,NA,TGCGCCAGCAGCCAAGATCGGGGCCTTTCCTACGAGCAGTACTTC,CASSQDRGLSYEQYF
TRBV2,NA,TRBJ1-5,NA,TGTGCCAGCAGTGAGTGGTTTGGACAGCCCCAGCATTTT,CASSEWFGQPQHF
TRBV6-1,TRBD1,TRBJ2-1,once,TGTGCCAGCAGTGCCGGGACAGGGTTCCCCAGCTCCTACAATGAGCAGTTCTTC,CASSAGTGFPSSYNEQFF
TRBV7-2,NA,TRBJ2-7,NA,TGTGCCAGCAGCTTAGTAGGGGGAGGGTCCTACGAGCAGTACTTC,CASSLVGGGSYEQYF